Below, 8 T cell receptor beta chains from the same sample are listed, as sequenced in a study of cytomegalovirus exposure and HLA in healthy donors. The PCR had 60 Vbeta and 13 Jbeta primers. Using immunoSEQ multiplex PCR, the repertoire was profiled, and TCRdb retains in-frame clones only, with some absent. Among about 140,000 clones listed, around three quarters were seen once. The sequenced sample consisted of PBMCs. The receptors derive from a man aged 35 to 55 in good health and CMV-seronegative.

This sequence joins TRBV18 and TRBJ2-1, with D unclear. Germline loops: CDR1 KGHSH, CDR2 LQKENI. V shed 6 bases and J shed 1 base, with 7 bases lying between them. The CDR3 contains 13 residues. The CDR3 DNA reads as TGTGCCAGCTCCGGGTTTTCCTACAATGAGCAGTTCTTC. Translated: CASSGFSYNEQFF.

The chain has TRBV2 and TRBJ2-5; D may be TRBD2 (6 bases). V was pared by 4 bases and J by 1 base, with 16 bases between. The CDR3 is made up of 16 amino acids. Germline V lookup: CDR1 SNHLY, CDR2 FYNNEI. The CDR3 region is CASSGSLAAVQETQYF. Here the CDR3 DNA reads TGTGCCAGCAGTGGGAGTTTAGCGGCCGTCCAAGAGACCCAGTACTTC.

The rearrangement uses TRBV9 and TRBJ1-4; D is perhaps TRBD1 (6 bases). The length of the CDR3 is 18 residues. The ends were cut back, 3 bases at V and 3 bases at J, with 21 bases in the middle. The germline CDR1 and CDR2 sequences are SGDLS and YYNGEE. CDR3 loop: CASSASNLYREPNEKLFF. The CDR3 bases are TGTGCCAGCAGCGCTTCTAACCTCTACAGGGAGCCTAATGAAAAACTGTTTTTT.

This clone was found once. The chain uses TRBV5-6 and TRBJ1-1; a possible D gene is TRBD1 (5 bases). The CDR3 runs 16 residues. V dropped 4 bases and J dropped 0 bases, with 16 bases sitting between them. Germline V gene lookup returns CDR1 SGHDT and CDR2 YYEEEE. CDR3 region: CASSPQIQGMNTEAFF. CDR3 coding DNA: TGTGCCAGCAGCCCCCAAATCCAGGGTATGAACACTGAAGCTTTCTTT.

The chain uses TRBV10-2 and TRBJ2-1; 8 positions match TRBD2. Germline V CDR1 and CDR2: WSHSY, SAAADI. The CDR3 is made up of 16 amino acids. V was clipped by 4 bases and J by 0 bases; unmatched bases: 5. DNA of the CDR3: TGCGCCAGCAGTGCCGTCAGCGGGAGCTCCTACAATGAGCAGTTCTTC. It codes for CASSAVSGSSYNEQFF.

The rearrangement uses TRBV7-9 and TRBJ1-4, with TRBD1 identical over 8 bases. This CDR3 spans 16 amino acids. The germline gives CDR1 SEHNR, CDR2 FQNEAQ (reference sequence). The junction had 12 bases not matched to a gene; V was cut back by 5 bases and J by 7 bases. The CDR3 DNA sequence: TGTGCCAGCAGCGGACACCCGGCGCAGGGGGCTGAAAAACTGTTTTTT. This codes for CASSGHPAQGAEKLFF.

The chain links TRBV5-1 to TRBJ2-1; a weak D match, TRBD2 (6 bases). The CDR3 sequence is 15 residues long. V lost 0 bases and J 3 bases, leaving 10 bases between the germline ends. The V gene's germline CDR1 is SGHRS and CDR2 YFSETQ. DNA of the CDR3: TGCGCCAGCAGCTTGGTTGCTAGCGACTACAATGAGCAGTTCTTC. Encoded protein: CASSLVASDYNEQFF.

V gene TRBV6-5 combines with J gene TRBJ1-2; TRBD1 is a possible D gene (5 bases). The CDR3 extends over 14 amino acids. Germline V gives CDR1 MNHEY, CDR2 SVGAGI. Trimming took 0 bases from V and 4 from J, leaving 9 bases between them. The CDR3, as DNA: TGTGCCAGCAGTTACTCGGGGCTGAGCTATGGCTACACCTTC. The encoded protein is CASSYSGLSYGYTF.